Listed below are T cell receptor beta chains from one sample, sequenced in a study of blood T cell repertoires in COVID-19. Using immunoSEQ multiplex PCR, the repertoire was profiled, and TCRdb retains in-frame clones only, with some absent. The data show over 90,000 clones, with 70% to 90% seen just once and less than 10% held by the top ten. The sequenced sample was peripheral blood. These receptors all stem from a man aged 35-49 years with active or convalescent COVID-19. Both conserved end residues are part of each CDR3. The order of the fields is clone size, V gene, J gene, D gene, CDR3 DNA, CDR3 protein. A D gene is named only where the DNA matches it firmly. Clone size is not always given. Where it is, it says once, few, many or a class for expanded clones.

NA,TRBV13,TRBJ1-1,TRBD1,TGTGCCAGCAGCGACCTACAGGGGCTGAACACTGAAGCTTTCTTT,CASSDLQGLNTEAFF
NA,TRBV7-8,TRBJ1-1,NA,TGTGCCAGCAGCTCGATGCGATTCATGAACACTGAAGCTTTCTTT,CASSSMRFMNTEAFF
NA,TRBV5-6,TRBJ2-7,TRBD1,TGTGCCAGCAGCGCCGACAGGGACTACGAGCAGTACTTC,CASSADRDYEQYF
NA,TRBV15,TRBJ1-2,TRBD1,TGTGCCACCAGCAGAGATAGGACAGGCTATGGCTACACCTTC,CATSRDRTGYGYTF
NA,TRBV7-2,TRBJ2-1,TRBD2,TGTGCCAGCAGCTTAGTTTTCCTAGCGGGGAGTGAGCAGTTCTTC,CASSLVFLAGSEQFF
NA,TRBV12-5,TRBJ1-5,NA,TGTGCTAGTGGTTTGGTAGGGAGGAATCCCCAGCATTTT,CASGLVGRNPQHF
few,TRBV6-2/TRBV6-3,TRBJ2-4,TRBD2,TGTGCCAGCAGTTCCAACCTCAAAGCTAGCGGGGGGGCTAACATTCAGTACTTC,CASSSNLKASGGANIQYF
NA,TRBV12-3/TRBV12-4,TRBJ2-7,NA,TGTGCCAGCAGTCAGGGCTACGAGCAGTACTTC,CASSQGYEQYF
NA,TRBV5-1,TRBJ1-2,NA,TGCGCCAGCAGCAGCGACAGTCGTGGCTACACCTTC,CASSSDSRGYTF
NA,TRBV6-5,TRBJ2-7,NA,TGTGCCAGCAGGTCAAGAGGCTCACACGAGCAGTACTTC,CASRSRGSHEQYF
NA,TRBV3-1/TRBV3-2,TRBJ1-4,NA,TGTGCCAGCAGCCACAATAATGAAAAACTGTTTTTT,CASSHNNEKLFF
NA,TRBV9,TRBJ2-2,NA,TGTGCCAGCAGCCTTCCATTCAGTGGCGGGGAGCTGTTTTTT,CASSLPFSGGELFF
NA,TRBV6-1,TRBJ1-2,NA,TGTGCCAGCAGTGAAACGGGGTTCGGTGGCTACACCTTC,CASSETGFGGYTF
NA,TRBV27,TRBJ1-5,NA,TGTGCCAGCAGTTTTTCGGCAGGGAGGCAGCCCCAGCATTTT,CASSFSAGRQPQHF
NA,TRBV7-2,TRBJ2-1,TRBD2,TGTGCCAGCAGCTTAGGTAGTTGGGCTAGCGGGGGGTATGAGCAGTTCTTC,CASSLGSWASGGYEQFF
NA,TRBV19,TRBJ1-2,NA,TGTGCCAGTAGACCTCCCGCAGGGTCCGGCTATGGCTACACCTTC,CASRPPAGSGYGYTF
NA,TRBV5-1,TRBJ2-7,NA,TGCGCCAGCAGCTTGGCCGGAGGACAGACCTACGAGCAGTACTTC,CASSLAGGQTYEQYF
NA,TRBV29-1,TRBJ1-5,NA,TGCAGCGTTGCGGGGGGAACCAATCAGCCCCAGCATTTT,CSVAGGTNQPQHF
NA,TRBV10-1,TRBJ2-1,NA,TGCGCCAGCAGGGCGACACAGCAGTTCTTC,CASRATQQFF
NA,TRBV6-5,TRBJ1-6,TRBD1,TGTGCCAGCAGTTCTAACAGGGGATCGGGCTCACCCCTCCACTTT,CASSSNRGSGSPLHF
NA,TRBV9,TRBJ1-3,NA,TGTGCCAGCAGCGTAGTTGGTCAGGGTATCGGGAACACCATATATTTT,CASSVVGQGIGNTIYF
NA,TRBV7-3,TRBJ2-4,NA,TGTGTGAGCAGGGCGGCAACCAAAAACATTCAGTACTTC,CVSRAATKNIQYF
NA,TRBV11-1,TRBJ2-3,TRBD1,TGTGCCAGCAGGCCGGGACAGACAGATACGCAGTATTTT,CASRPGQTDTQYF
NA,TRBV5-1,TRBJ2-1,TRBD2,TGCGCCACCAGCCCCTTTATGGCGGGGGGGAGGGGCAATGAGCAGTTCTTC,CATSPFMAGGRGNEQFF
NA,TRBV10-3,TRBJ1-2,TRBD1,TGTGCCATCAGCCCCCTTACAGGGGAGTATGGCTACACCTTC,CAISPLTGEYGYTF
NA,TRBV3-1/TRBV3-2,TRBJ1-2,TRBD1,TGTGCCAGCAGCCAAAAGAGGGGGACTCAGACAGGGCGGGACTATGGCTACACCTTC,CASSQKRGTQTGRDYGYTF
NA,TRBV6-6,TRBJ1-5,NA,TGTGCCAGCAAGGACAGTGAGGGCAATCAGCCCCAGCATTTT,CASKDSEGNQPQHF
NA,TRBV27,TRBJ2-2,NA,TGTGCCAGCAGGGGCAGGGCGAACACCGGGGAGCTGTTTTTT,CASRGRANTGELFF
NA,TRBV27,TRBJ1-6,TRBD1,TGTGCCAGCAGTTCCATCAATACAGGGGCCTCACCCCTCCACTTT,CASSSINTGASPLHF
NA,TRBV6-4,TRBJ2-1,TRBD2,TGTGCCAGCAGTGACTCGGCGGGGGGGTACAATGAGCAGTTCTTC,CASSDSAGGYNEQFF
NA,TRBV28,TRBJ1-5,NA,TGTGCCAGCACCTGGAGGGCGTTGGGCCAGCCCCAGCATTTT,CASTWRALGQPQHF
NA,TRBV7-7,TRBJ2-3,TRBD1,TGTGCCAGCAGCGAAGGGACAGGAACTAGCACAGATACGCAGTATTTT,CASSEGTGTSTDTQYF
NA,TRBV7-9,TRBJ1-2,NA,TGTGCCAGCAGCGCCTCCGGGGGGGATGGCTACACCTTC,CASSASGGDGYTF
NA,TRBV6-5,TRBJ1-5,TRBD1,TGTGCCAGCACGGATCAGACAGGGGGCAATCAGCCCCAGCATTTT,CASTDQTGGNQPQHF
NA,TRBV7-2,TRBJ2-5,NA,TGTGCCAGCAGCTTACAAGGGGGGGGAGAGACCCAGTACTTC,CASSLQGGGETQYF
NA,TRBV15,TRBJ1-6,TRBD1,TGTGCCACCAGCAGACGGGTTGTGAGGACAGGGGTTTCACCCCTCCACTTT,CATSRRVVRTGVSPLHF
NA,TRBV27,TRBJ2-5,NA,TGTGCCAGCAGTTTGCGGGGCTGGGAGACCCAGTACTTC,CASSLRGWETQYF
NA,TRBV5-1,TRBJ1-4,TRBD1,TGCGCCAGCAGCTGGACAGGGGCTTTGCGGGAAAAACTGTTTTTT,CASSWTGALREKLFF
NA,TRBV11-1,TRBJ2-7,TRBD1,TGTGCCAGCAGCCCGGGACAGGGGCCGTCCTACGAGCAGTACTTC,CASSPGQGPSYEQYF
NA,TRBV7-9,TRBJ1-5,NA,TGTGCCAGCAGCTTAGCGGTTACAGGGAACAATCAGCCCCAGCATTTT,CASSLAVTGNNQPQHF
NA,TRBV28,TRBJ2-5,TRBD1,TGTGCCAGCAGTTTAAGACAGGGACAAGAGACCCAGTACTTC,CASSLRQGQETQYF
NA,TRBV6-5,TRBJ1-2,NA,TGTGCCAGCAGTTACCGGCCCGACTCTGGCTATGGCTACACCTTC,CASSYRPDSGYGYTF
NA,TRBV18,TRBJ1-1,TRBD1,TGTGCCAGCTCACCGGGACAGACTAGGAACACTGAAGCTTTCTTT,CASSPGQTRNTEAFF
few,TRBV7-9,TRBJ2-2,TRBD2,TGTGCCAGCAGCTTTCGCATCGCGGGGGAGGGCACCGGGGAGCTGTTTTTT,CASSFRIAGEGTGELFF
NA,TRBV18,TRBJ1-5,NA,TGTGCCAGCTCACCCGGACAGAGCAATCAGCCCCAGCATTTT,CASSPGQSNQPQHF
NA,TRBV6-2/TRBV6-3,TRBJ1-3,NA,TGTGCCAGCAGTTACTCGTTGGGAAAGAGACAGAGCTCTGGAAACACCATATATTTT,CASSYSLGKRQSSGNTIYF
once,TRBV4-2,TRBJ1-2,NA,TGTGCCAGCAGCCAAGGCGGAGTGGTGAACCCGAACTATGGCTACACCTTC,CASSQGGVVNPNYGYTF
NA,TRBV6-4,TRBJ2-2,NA,TGTGCCAGCAGTGTCGACAGTGCGAACACCGGGGAGCTGTTTTTT,CASSVDSANTGELFF
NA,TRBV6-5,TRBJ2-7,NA,TGTGCCAGCAGACAGGGTAGCTCCTACGAGCAGTACTTC,CASRQGSSYEQYF
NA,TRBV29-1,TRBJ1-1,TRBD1,TGCAGCGCCACGACAGGGGGCACTGAAGCTTTCTTT,CSATTGGTEAFF
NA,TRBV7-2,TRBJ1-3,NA,TGTGCCAGCAGCTCTCTTGGGGGCGGTGGAAACACCATATATTTT,CASSSLGGGGNTIYF
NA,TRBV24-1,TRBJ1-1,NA,TGTGCCACCAGTGTGGTCGGTGACGGGGACACTGAAGCTTTCTTT,CATSVVGDGDTEAFF
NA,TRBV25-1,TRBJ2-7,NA,TGTGCCAGCACCTCGGGTACCTCCTACGAGCAGTACTTC,CASTSGTSYEQYF
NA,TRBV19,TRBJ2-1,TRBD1,TGTGCCAGTAGTCAGGACAGGGTGTACAATGAGCAGTTCTTC,CASSQDRVYNEQFF
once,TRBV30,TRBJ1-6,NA,TGTGCCTTTCAAGGACTGGGAAATTCACCCCTCCACTTT,CAFQGLGNSPLHF
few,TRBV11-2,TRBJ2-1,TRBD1,TGTGCCAGCAGACAAGGACAGGGGGGCAATGAGCAGTTCTTC,CASRQGQGGNEQFF
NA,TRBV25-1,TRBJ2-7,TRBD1,TGTGCCAGCAGCCGGGACAGGGGCTACGAGCAGTACTTC,CASSRDRGYEQYF
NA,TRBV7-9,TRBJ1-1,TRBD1,TGTGCCAGCAGCTCACAGGGGGCGGGCACTGAAGCTTTCTTT,CASSSQGAGTEAFF
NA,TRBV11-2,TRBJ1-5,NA,TGTGCCAGCAGCTTAGGCAGTAGCAATCAGCCCCAGCATTTT,CASSLGSSNQPQHF